This T cell receptor (beta chain) was documented in a study of blood T cell repertoires in COVID-19. Study summary: Researchers got acute and convalescent COVID-19 samples from the United States, Italy and Spain. Sources were T cells, B-cell-depleted T cells, or PBMCs; the material itself was cDNA or gDNA.

Authors' data handling: Reference gene primer amplification gave estimated nucleated cell counts. TCRdb keeps only in-frame clones here, not all; method: immunoSEQ multiplex PCR. D and trimming were read from the DNA, whereas the V and J calls and clone size are those reported in that table. The sample carries 300,000 to 350,000 clones, around 89% recorded once. Patients in Seattle were enrolled during active infection, then followed longitudinally. Sequenced: peripheral blood. The TCR was taken from a woman aged 40-49 years with COVID-19, enrolled during active disease.

The CDR3 region is CASSRHIVSGGGTDTQYF. The CDR3 region has the DNA TGTGCCAGCAGCCGCCATATCGTCTCCGGGGGTGGCACAGATACGCAGTATTTT. The rearrangement links TRBV3-1 (or the pseudogene TRBV3-2) to TRBJ2-3, with D possibly being TRBD2 (6 bases). V was shortened by 4 bases and J by 1 base, with 21 bases between the two germline ends. Germline assignment: CDR1 LGHDT and CDR2 YNNKEL (reference sequence). This CDR3 region has 18 residues.